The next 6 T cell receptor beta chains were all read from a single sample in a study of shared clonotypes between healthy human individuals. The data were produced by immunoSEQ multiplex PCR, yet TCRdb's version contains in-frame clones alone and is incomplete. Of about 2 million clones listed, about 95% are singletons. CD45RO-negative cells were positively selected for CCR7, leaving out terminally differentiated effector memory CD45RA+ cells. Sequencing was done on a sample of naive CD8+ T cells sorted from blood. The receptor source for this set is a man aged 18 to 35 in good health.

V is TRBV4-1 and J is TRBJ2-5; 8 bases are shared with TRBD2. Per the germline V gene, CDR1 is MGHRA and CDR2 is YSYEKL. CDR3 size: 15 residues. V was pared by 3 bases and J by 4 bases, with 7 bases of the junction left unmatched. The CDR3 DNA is TGCGCCAGCAGCCAGATACCGGGAGGGCGAGAGACCCAGTACTTC. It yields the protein CASSQIPGGRETQYF.

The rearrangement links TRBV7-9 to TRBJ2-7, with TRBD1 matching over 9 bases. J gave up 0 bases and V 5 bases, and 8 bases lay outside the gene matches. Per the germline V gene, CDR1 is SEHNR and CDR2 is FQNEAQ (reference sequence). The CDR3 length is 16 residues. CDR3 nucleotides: TGTGCCAGCAGCCCCGGGACAGGGCCGAGCTCCTACGAGCAGTACTTC. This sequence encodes CASSPGTGPSSYEQYF.

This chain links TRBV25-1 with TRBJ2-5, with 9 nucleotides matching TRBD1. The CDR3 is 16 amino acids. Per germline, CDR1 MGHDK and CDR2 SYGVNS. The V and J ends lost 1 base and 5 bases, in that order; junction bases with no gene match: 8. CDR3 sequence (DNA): TGTGCCAGCAGTGAATCACGGACAGGGGTTTGGGAGACCCAGTACTTC. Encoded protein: CASSESRTGVWETQYF.

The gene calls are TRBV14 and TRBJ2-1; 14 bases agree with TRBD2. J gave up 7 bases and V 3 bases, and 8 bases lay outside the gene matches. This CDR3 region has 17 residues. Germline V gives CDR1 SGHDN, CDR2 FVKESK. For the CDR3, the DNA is TGTGCCAGCAGCCAGGGGACTAGCGGGAGTATGGTTAATGAGCAGTTCTTC. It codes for CASSQGTSGSMVNEQFF.

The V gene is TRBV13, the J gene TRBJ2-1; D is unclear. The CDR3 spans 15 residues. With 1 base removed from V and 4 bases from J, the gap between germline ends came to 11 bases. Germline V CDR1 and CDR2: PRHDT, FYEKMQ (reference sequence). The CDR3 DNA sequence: TGTGCCAGCAGCTTAGAGGAGACTGAATACAATGAGCAGTTCTTC. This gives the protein CASSLEETEYNEQFF. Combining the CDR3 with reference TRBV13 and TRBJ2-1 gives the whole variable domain AAGVIQSPRHLIKEKRETATLKCYPIPRHDTVYWYQQGPGQDPQFLISFYEKMQSDKGSIPDRFSAQQFSDYHSELNMSSLELGDSALYFCASSLEETEYNEQFFGPGTRLTVL.

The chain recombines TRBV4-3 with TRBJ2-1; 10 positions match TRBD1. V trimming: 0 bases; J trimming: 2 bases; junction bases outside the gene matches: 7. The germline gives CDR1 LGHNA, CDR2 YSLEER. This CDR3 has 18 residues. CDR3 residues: CASSQDLETGGAYNEQFF. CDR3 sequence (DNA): TGCGCCAGCAGCCAAGATTTGGAGACAGGGGGCGCCTACAATGAGCAGTTCTTC.